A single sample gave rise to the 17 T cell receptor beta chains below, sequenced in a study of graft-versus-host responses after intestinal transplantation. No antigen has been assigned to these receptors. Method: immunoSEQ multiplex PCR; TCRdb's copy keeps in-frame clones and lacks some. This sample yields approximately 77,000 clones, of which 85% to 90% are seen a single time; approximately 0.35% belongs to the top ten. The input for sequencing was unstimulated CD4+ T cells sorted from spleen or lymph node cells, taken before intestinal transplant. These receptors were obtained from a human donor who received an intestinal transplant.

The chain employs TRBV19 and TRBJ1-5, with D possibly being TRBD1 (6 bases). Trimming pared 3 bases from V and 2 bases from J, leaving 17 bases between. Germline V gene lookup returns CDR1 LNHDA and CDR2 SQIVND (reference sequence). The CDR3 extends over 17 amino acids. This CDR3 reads CASSIEGTGRGNQPQHF. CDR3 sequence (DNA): TGTGCCAGTAGTATTGAGGGTACAGGGCGAGGCAATCAGCCCCAGCATTTT.

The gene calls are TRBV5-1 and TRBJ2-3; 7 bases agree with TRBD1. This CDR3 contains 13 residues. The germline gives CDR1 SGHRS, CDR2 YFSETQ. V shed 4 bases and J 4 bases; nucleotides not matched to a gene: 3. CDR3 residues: CASSGDSADTQYF. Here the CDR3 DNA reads TGCGCCAGCAGCGGGGACAGTGCAGATACGCAGTATTTT.

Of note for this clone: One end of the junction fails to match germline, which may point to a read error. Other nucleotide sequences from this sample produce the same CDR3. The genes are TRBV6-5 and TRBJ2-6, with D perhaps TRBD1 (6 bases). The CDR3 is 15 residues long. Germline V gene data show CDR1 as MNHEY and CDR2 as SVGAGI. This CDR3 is CASSTGFLGANVLTF. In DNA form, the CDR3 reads TGCGCCAGCAGTACAGGGTTTCTGGGGGCCAACGTCCTGACTTTC.

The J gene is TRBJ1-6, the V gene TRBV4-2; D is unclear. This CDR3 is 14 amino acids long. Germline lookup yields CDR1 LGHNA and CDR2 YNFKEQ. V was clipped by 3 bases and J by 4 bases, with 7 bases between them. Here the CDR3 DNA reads TGTGCCAGCAGCCAGCGGCAGTATAATTCACCCCTCCACTTT. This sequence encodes CASSQRQYNSPLHF.

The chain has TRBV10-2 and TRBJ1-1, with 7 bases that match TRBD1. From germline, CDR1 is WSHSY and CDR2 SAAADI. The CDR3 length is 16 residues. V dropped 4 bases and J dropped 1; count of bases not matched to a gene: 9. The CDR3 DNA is TGCGCCAGCAGTGTGAACCACAGGGGTCCGAACACTGAAGCTTTCTTT. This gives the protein CASSVNHRGPNTEAFF.

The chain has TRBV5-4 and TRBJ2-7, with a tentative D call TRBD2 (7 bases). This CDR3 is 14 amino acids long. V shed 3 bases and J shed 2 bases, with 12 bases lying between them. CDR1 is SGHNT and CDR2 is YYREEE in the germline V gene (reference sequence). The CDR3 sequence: CASSSTGGTYEQYF. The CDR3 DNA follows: TGTGCCAGCAGCTCCACGGGGGGCACCTACGAGCAGTACTTC.

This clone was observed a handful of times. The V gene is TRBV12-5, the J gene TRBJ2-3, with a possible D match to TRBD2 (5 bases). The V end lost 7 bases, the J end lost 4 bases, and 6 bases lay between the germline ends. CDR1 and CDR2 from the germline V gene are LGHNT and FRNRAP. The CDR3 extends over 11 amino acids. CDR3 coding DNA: TGTGCTAGTGCGCGGGCAGATACGCAGTATTTT. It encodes CASARADTQYF.

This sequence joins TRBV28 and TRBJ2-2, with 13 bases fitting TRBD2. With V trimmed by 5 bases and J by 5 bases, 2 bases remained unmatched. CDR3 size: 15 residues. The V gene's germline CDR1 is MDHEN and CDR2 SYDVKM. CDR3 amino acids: CASSGLAGATGELFF. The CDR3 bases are TGTGCCAGCAGTGGACTAGCGGGAGCAACCGGGGAGCTGTTTTTT.

CDR3 coding DNA: TGCGCCAGCAGCCCGGACAGAGGGAATTCACCCCTCCACTTT. Translated: CASSPDRGNSPLHF. The J gene is TRBJ1-6, the V gene TRBV5-1; the D gene is possibly TRBD1 (6 bases). V lost 4 bases, J lost 7 bases, and 12 bases lay in between. Germline V gene lookup returns CDR1 SGHRS and CDR2 YFSETQ. The CDR3 has 14 amino acids.

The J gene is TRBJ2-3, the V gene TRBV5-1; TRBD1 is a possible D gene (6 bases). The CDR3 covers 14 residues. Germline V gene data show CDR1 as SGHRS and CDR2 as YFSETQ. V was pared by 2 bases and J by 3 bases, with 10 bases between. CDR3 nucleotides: TGCGCCAGCAGCTTCGGCAGGGGAACAGATACGCAGTATTTT. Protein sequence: CASSFGRGTDTQYF. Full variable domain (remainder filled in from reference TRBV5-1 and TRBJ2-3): KAGVTQTPRYLIKTRGQQVTLSCSPISGHRSVSWYQQTPGQGLQFLFEYFSETQRNKGNFPGRFSGRQFSNSRSEMNVSTLELGDSALYLCASSFGRGTDTQYFGPGTRLTVL.

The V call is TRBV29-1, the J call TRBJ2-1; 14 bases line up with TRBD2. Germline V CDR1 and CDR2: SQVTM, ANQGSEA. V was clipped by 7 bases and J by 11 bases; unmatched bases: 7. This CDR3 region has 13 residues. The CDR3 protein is CSGKGLAGAKQFF. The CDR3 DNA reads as TGCAGCGGGAAGGGACTAGCGGGGGCTAAGCAGTTCTTC.

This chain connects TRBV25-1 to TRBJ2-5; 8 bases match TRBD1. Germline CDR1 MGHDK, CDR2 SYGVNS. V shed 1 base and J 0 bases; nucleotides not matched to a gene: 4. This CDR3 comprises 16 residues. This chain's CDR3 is CASSESRGLYQETQYF. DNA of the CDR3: TGTGCCAGCAGTGAATCCAGGGGGCTATACCAAGAGACCCAGTACTTC.

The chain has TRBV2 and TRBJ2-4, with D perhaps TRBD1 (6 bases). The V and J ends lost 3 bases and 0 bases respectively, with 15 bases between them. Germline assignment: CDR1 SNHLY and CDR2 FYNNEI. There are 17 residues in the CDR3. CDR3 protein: CASSETGTTLAKNIQYF. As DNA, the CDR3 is TGTGCCAGCAGTGAGACCGGGACAACGCTAGCCAAAAACATTCAGTACTTC. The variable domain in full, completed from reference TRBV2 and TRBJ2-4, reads EPEVTQTPSHQVTQMGQEVILRCVPISNHLYFYWYRQILGQKVEFLVSFYNNEISEKSEIFDDQFSVERPDGSNFTLKIRSTKLEDSAMYFCASSETGTTLAKNIQYFGAGTRLSVL.

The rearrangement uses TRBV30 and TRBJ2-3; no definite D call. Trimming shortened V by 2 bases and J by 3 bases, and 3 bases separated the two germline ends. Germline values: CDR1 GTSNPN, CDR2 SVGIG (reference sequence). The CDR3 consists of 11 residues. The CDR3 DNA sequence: TGTGCCTGGAGTCGTACAGATACGCAGTATTTT. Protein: CAWSRTDTQYF.

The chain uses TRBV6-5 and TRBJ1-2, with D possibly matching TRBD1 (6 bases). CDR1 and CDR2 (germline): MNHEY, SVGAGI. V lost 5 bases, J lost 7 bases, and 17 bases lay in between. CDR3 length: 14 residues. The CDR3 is CASSTRAGAGGYTF. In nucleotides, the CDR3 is TGTGCCAGCAGTACCCGGGCAGGGGCAGGTGGCTACACCTTC.

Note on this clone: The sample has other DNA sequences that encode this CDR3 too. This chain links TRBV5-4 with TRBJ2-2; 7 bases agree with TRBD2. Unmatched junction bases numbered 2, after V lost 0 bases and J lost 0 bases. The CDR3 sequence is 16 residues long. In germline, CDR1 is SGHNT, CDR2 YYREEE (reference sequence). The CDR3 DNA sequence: TGTGCCAGCAGCTTGGGTGGGAGGGCGAACACCGGGGAGCTGTTTTTT. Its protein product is CASSLGGRANTGELFF.

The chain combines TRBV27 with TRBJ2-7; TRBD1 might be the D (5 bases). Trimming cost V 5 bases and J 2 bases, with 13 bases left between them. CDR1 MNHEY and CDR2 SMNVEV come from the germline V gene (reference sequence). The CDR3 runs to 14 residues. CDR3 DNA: TGTGCCAGCAGTACCACCCCAGGGCCCTACGAGCAGTACTTC. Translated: CASSTTPGPYEQYF.